This entry lists 18 T cell receptor beta chains sequenced from one sample in a study of cytomegalovirus exposure and HLA in healthy donors. The PCR contained 60 Vbeta and 13 Jbeta primers. The method was immunoSEQ multiplex PCR; TCRdb's version includes in-frame clones alone and lacks a portion of them. The sample records 100,000 to 130,000 clones, approximately 73% being singletons. Sequenced: PBMCs. These receptors came from a man aged 25-40 years in good health and CMV-seronegative.

V and J are TRBV4-2 and TRBJ2-3; 8 bases are a match to TRBD1. The CDR3 loop spans 13 amino acids. The germline V gene has CDR1 LGHNA and CDR2 YNFKEQ. V lost 4 bases to trimming and J lost 8 bases; unmatched junction nucleotides: 5. The DNA of the CDR3 is TGTGCCAGCAGCCGTAGACAGGGGAGTACGCAGTATTTT. Amino acids: CASSRRQGSTQYF.

This clone has only a few counts. The rearrangement links TRBV5-4 to TRBJ2-1; 7 bases are shared with TRBD1. The CDR3 totals 15 residues. Germline-derived CDR1 and CDR2 are SGHNT and YYREEE (reference sequence). The J segment lost 2 bases and the V segment lost 0 bases, leaving 2 bases of the junction unmatched. This chain's CDR3 is CASSLVGGAYNEQFF. The DNA of the CDR3 is TGTGCCAGCAGCTTGGTAGGGGGCGCCTACAATGAGCAGTTCTTC.

The genes are TRBV7-9 and TRBJ2-1, with a tentative D call TRBD2 (6 bases). Germline CDR1 is SEHNR and CDR2 is FQNEAQ (reference sequence). This CDR3 comprises 15 residues. V was shortened by 6 bases and J by 7 bases, with 19 bases between the two germline ends. The CDR3 DNA reads as TGTGCCAGCAGACAAGGAGGGACGGATAAGAATGAGCAGTTCTTC. Translating gives CASRQGGTDKNEQFF.

The chain couples TRBV10-3 to TRBJ1-5; TRBD1 agrees at 9 bases. With 6 bases clipped from V and 8 bases from J, the junction kept 8 bases outside the gene matches. The CDR3 sequence is 14 residues long. Germline-derived CDR1 and CDR2 are ENHRY and SYGVKD. CDR3 loop: CAISPGQGEEPQHF. In DNA form, the CDR3 reads TGTGCCATCAGCCCGGGACAGGGAGAGGAGCCCCAGCATTTT.

The sample holds one count of this clone. The chain couples TRBV2 to TRBJ1-3; 7 bases align to TRBD1. Losses at the gene ends were 2 bases for V and 3 bases for J; bases not matched to a gene: 4. Germline values: CDR1 SNHLY, CDR2 FYNNEI. This CDR3 has 15 amino acids. The CDR3 bases are TGTGCCAGCAGTGAAAGACAGGGCAGTGGAAACACCATATATTTT. Its protein is CASSERQGSGNTIYF.

The chain joins TRBV7-6 to TRBJ2-3; 14 bases match TRBD2. From germline, CDR1 is SGHVS and CDR2 FNYEAQ. The length of the CDR3 is 17 residues. V trimming: 8 bases; J trimming: 2 bases; junction bases outside the gene matches: 9. The CDR3 DNA sequence: TGTGCCAGCTCCAGACTAGCGGGAGGGGGCGACACAGATACGCAGTATTTT. Protein sequence: CASSRLAGGGDTDTQYF.

This clone was observed once. The chain employs TRBV25-1 and TRBJ2-7; D may be TRBD2 (5 bases). V was shortened by 4 bases and J by 1 base, with 11 bases between the two germline ends. CDR1 and CDR2 (germline): MGHDK, SYGVNS. This CDR3 is built from 14 residues. The CDR3 sequence: CASSAFTSSYEQYF. In DNA, the CDR3 is TGTGCCAGCAGTGCTTTTACTAGTTCCTACGAGCAGTACTTC.

This clone showed up just a few times. The CDR3: CSGRDSYNEQFF. As DNA, the CDR3 is TGCAGCGGACGGGACTCTTACAATGAGCAGTTCTTC. The gene calls are TRBV29-1 and TRBJ2-1; a weak D match, TRBD2 (6 bases). Trimming left V 7 bases short and J 4 bases short, with 11 bases between. From germline, CDR1 is SQVTM and CDR2 ANQGSEA. This CDR3 spans 12 amino acids.

This clone showed up just a few times. The rearrangement joins TRBV5-4 to TRBJ2-3, with 8 nucleotides matching TRBD1. V shed 6 bases, J shed 3 bases, and the junction held 9 bases outside the gene matches. The V gene's germline CDR1 is SGHNT and CDR2 YYREEE (reference sequence). The CDR3 sequence is 15 residues long. CDR3 DNA sequence: TGTGCCAGCAATGGGCAGGGGGCGATAACAGATACGCAGTATTTT. Encoded protein: CASNGQGAITDTQYF. The variable domain in full, completed from reference TRBV5-4 and TRBJ2-3, reads ETGVTQSPTHLIKTRGQQVTLRCSSQSGHNTVSWYQQALGQGPQFIFQYYREEENGRGNFPPRFSGLQFPNYSSELNVNALELDDSALYLCASNGQGAITDTQYFGPGTRLTVL.

The rearrangement uses TRBV29-1 and TRBJ2-5, with 7 bases identical to TRBD1. This CDR3 has 13 residues. Germline-derived CDR1 and CDR2 are SQVTM and ANQGSEA. Losses at the gene ends were 4 bases for V and 5 bases for J; bases not matched to a gene: 7. The CDR3 spells CSVAEGAVETQYF. CDR3 in DNA: TGCAGCGTTGCTGAGGGGGCGGTTGAGACCCAGTACTTC. The full variable domain, with the rest looked up from reference TRBV29-1 and TRBJ2-5, is SAVISQKPSRDICQRGTSLTIQCQVDSQVTMMFWYRQQPGQSLTLIATANQGSEATYESGFVIDKFPISRPNLTFSTLTVSNMSPEDSSIYLCSVAEGAVETQYFGPGTRLLVL.

The rearrangement links TRBV5-4 to TRBJ2-7; 10 bases are a match to TRBD1. Trimming removed 4 bases from V and 3 bases from J; junction bases left unmatched: 13. The CDR3 totals 17 residues. CDR1 and CDR2 from the germline V gene are SGHNT and YYREEE (reference sequence). The CDR3 nucleotides read TGTGCCAGCAGCCCTGGTAAAAGGACAGGGGGAAACTACGAGCAGTACTTC. As protein: CASSPGKRTGGNYEQYF. The whole variable domain, remainder taken from reference TRBV5-4 and TRBJ2-7, is ETGVTQSPTHLIKTRGQQVTLRCSSQSGHNTVSWYQQALGQGPQFIFQYYREEENGRGNFPPRFSGLQFPNYSSELNVNALELDDSALYLCASSPGKRTGGNYEQYFGPGTRLTVT.

This rearrangement joins TRBV5-6 to TRBJ1-4; no firm D call. Per germline, CDR1 SGHDT and CDR2 YYEEEE. The CDR3 is made up of 15 amino acids. With 3 bases removed from V and 7 bases from J, the gap between germline ends came to 16 bases. The CDR3 coding sequence is TGTGCCAGCAGCTATCTTGATGGTGGTAGTGAAAAACTGTTTTTT. As protein: CASSYLDGGSEKLFF.

There are a few counts of this clone. The chain employs TRBV18 and TRBJ1-2, with D maybe TRBD1 (5 bases). Germline assignment: CDR1 KGHSH and CDR2 LQKENI. This CDR3 region has 14 residues. Trimming removed 3 bases from V and 4 bases from J, with 12 bases in between. CDR3 sequence (DNA): TGTGCCAGCTCACCCCTCGGGGGAAGCTATGGCTACACCTTC. Encoded protein: CASSPLGGSYGYTF.

The chain has TRBV18 and TRBJ2-1; TRBD1 matches at 7 bases. Germline V lookup: CDR1 KGHSH, CDR2 LQKENI. V lost 6 bases, J lost 3 bases, and 5 bases stayed unmatched. The CDR3 runs 14 residues. CDR3 loop: CASSPRQGYNEQFF. The CDR3 DNA sequence: TGTGCCAGCTCTCCGAGACAGGGCTACAATGAGCAGTTCTTC.

As for this clone: Other nucleotide sequences from this sample produce the same CDR3. J is TRBJ1-2 and V is TRBV6-1; tentatively, D is TRBD1 (6 bases). V was cut by 6 bases and J by 4 bases, with 9 bases left in between. The CDR3 has 12 residues. Germline-derived CDR1 and CDR2 are MNHNS and SASEGT. This CDR3 is CASSADSYGYTF. The CDR3 DNA follows: TGTGCCAGCAGCGCGGACAGCTATGGCTACACCTTC.

The J gene is TRBJ1-4, the V gene TRBV9; 7 bases are shared with TRBD1. Germline CDR1 is SGDLS and CDR2 is YYNGEE. V was pared by 3 bases and J by 8 bases, with 10 bases of the junction left unmatched. The CDR3 totals 15 residues. Here the CDR3 reads CASSARSRDSEKLFF. CDR3 DNA sequence: TGTGCCAGCAGCGCTCGATCCCGGGACAGCGAAAAACTGTTTTTT.

The chain carries TRBV13 and TRBJ2-2; the match to TRBD1 covers 10 bases. Germline lookup yields CDR1 PRHDT and CDR2 FYEKMQ (reference sequence). V gave up 6 bases and J gave up 6 bases; unmatched junction bases: 13. This CDR3 contains 17 residues. The CDR3 region is CASRAKDRGLGAGELFF. DNA of the CDR3: TGTGCCAGCAGAGCTAAAGACAGGGGGCTCGGCGCCGGGGAGCTGTTTTTT.

The chain links TRBV28 to TRBJ2-7, with D uncertain. CDR1 is MDHEN, CDR2 SYDVKM, per germline. Trimming shortened V by 5 bases and J by 0 bases, and 11 bases separated the two germline ends. This CDR3 comprises 14 residues. For the CDR3, the DNA is TGTGCCAGCAGTGAGGCGGATCGCTCCTACGAGCAGTACTTC. Amino acids: CASSEADRSYEQYF.